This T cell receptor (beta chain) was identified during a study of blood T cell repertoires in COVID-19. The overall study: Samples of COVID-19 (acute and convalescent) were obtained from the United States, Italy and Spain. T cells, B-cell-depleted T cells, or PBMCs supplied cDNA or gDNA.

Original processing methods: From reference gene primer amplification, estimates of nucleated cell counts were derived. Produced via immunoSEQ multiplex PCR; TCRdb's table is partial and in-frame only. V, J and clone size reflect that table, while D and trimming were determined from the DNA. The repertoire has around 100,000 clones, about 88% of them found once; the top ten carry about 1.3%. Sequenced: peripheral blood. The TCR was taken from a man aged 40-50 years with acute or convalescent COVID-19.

The CDR3 DNA sequence: TGTGCCAGCAGTAACAGGGGCCCCCTGGAGACCCAGTACTTC. The encoded protein is CASSNRGPLETQYF. The chain recombines TRBV27 with TRBJ2-5; TRBD1 matches at 7 bases. Germline CDR1 is MNHEY and CDR2 is SMNVEV (reference sequence). Germline trimming cut 5 bases from V and 5 bases from J; bases unmatched to any gene: 8. The CDR3 totals 14 residues.